One sample yielded the 3 T cell receptor beta chains listed below, sequenced in a study of a mutant IDH1 vaccine in newly diagnosed glioma. Time point denoted: baseline, week 1 (first vaccination visit). As for treatment: pre-vaccination baseline after standard-of-care therapy. TCRdb's table, derived via immunoSEQ multiplex PCR, lists solely in-frame clones and lacks some. The top ten hold 15% to 25% of the sample, which has tens of thousands of clones, about 82% seen once. The sample was PBMCs, taken from a glioma patient treated with radiotherapy, temozolomide or both. All receptors derive from a man aged 18 to 35 with glioma.

This clone has just one count. This chain uses TRBV30 with TRBJ1-1, with unresolved D. CDR3 length: 15 amino acids. Trimming cost V 0 bases and J 1 base, with 12 bases left between them. CDR1 GTSNPN and CDR2 SVGIG come from the germline V gene (reference sequence). CDR3 region: CAWSVTGVKNTEAFF. The CDR3 DNA sequence: TGTGCCTGGAGTGTAACTGGGGTCAAGAACACTGAAGCTTTCTTT.

This chain uses TRBV27 with TRBJ1-1, with TRBD1 matching 10 bases. J gave up 6 bases and V 2 bases, and 9 bases lay outside the gene matches. This CDR3 is 16 amino acids long. From germline, CDR1 is MNHEY and CDR2 SMNVEV (reference sequence). CDR3 sequence (DNA): TGTGCCAGCAGTTTACTCCCCGGGACAGGGGTGTCTGAAGCTTTCTTT. It specifies CASSLLPGTGVSEAFF.

This rearrangement joins TRBV27 to TRBJ1-1; 8 bases line up with TRBD1. V lost 6 bases to trimming and J lost 1 base; unmatched junction nucleotides: 1. Per germline, CDR1 MNHEY and CDR2 SMNVEV (reference sequence). The CDR3 has 13 amino acids. The CDR3 DNA follows: TGTGCCAGCAGAGGACAGGGGAACACTGAAGCTTTCTTT. Translating gives CASRGQGNTEAFF.